This paragraph reports one T cell receptor (beta chain). Trimming at V came to 2 bases and at J to 8 bases, leaving 9 bases not matched to a gene. The CDR3 covers 16 residues. Germline CDR1 SGHTA, CDR2 FQGTGA. This sample stems from a study of blood T cells in healthy people across ages. The second PCR ran roughly 6 to 11 cycles with a sample-barcoded 5' primer and J-beta primers. Template switching added a 12-random-nucleotide identifier to every cDNA molecule. TCRdb ran MiXCR on the 5' RACE reads and lists one entry per CDR3 protein. The table lists about a million distinct CDR3 sequences, 45% to 60% of them singletons. Staff drew 9 to 10 milliliters of peripheral blood from each donor.

Sequencing was performed on blood. This TCR was recovered from an older woman in good health. The chain has TRBV7-3 and TRBJ2-1; 10 bases line up with TRBD2. CDR3 nucleotide sequence: TGTGCCAGCAGCTTAGACCCGGGACTAGCGTGGGATGAGCAGTTCTTC. It codes for CASSLDPGLAWDEQFF.